The T cell receptor beta chain under discussion was sequenced for a study of patients and donors after allogeneic stem cell transplantation. Germline V gene data show CDR1 as SGDLS and CDR2 as YYNGEE. The CDR3 sequence is 15 residues long. V gave up 4 bases and J gave up 3 bases; unmatched junction bases: 6. This clonotype was counted ten times or more. In TCRdb, the RT-PCR reads were re-called with MiXCR into one record per CDR3 protein. Of roughly 40,000 distinct CDR3 sequences in the sample, about 30% were seen once. The sample was blood, either unsorted or a sorted T cell fraction (not recorded which). J is TRBJ1-2 and V is TRBV9; the match to TRBD1 covers 10 bases. This sequence originates from a human donor who was either an allogeneic HSCT recipient or a stem cell or donor lymphocyte infusion donor (not recorded which). It is not recorded whose cells these are; they may come from a transplant donor. The CDR3 protein is CASSPRGQGDYGYTF. DNA for the CDR3: TGTGCCAGCAGCCCCAGAGGACAGGGGGACTATGGCTACACCTTC.